Listed below are T cell receptor beta chains from one sample, sequenced in a study of technical replicates of blood from a handful of donors. Assay used: immunoSEQ multiplex PCR; TCRdb lists only in-frame clones, some missing. Here the sample spans roughly 82,000 clones, about 90% being singletons. Source material: T cells isolated from PBMCs. These receptors originate from a human donor in good health. Both conserved end residues are part of each CDR3. A D gene is named only where the DNA matches it firmly. Rows may omit the clone size; those that give it use once, few, many or a size class.

V gene	J gene	clone size	D gene	CDR3 DNA	CDR3 protein
TRBV28	TRBJ2-5	.	TRBD2	TGTGCCAGCAGTTTGAGGCGGGGGGGAGAGACCCAGTACTTC	CASSLRRGGETQYF
TRBV6-5	TRBJ2-5	.	TRBD2	TGTGCCAGCAGTTACTCGGGAGGGCAAGAGACCCAGTACTTC	CASSYSGGQETQYF
TRBV2	TRBJ1-5	.	.	TGTGCCAGCAGTGAAGGACAGTTCCAGCCCCAGCATTTT	CASSEGQFQPQHF
TRBV11-3	TRBJ1-3	.	.	TGTGCCAGCAGCTTAGCCGCGGTAGCGGGTTTGGGCTCTGGAAACACCATATATTTT	CASSLAAVAGLGSGNTIYF
TRBV5-1	TRBJ1-2	.	.	TGCGCCAGCACCCAGGGTAACGGCTACACCTTC	CASTQGNGYTF
TRBV4-1	TRBJ1-2	.	TRBD1	TGCGCCAGCAGCCAAGACGGACAGGGGTATGGCTACACCTTC	CASSQDGQGYGYTF
TRBV4-1	TRBJ1-2	.	.	TGCGCCAGCAGCCAAGTCTTCGGGGCGGACGGGGGAACGGCCTTC	CASSQVFGADGGTAF
TRBV5-6	TRBJ2-7	.	TRBD1	TGTGCCAGCAGCTTGGGTGGACAGGGGGTAGACTGGCAGTACTTC	CASSLGGQGVDWQYF
TRBV27	TRBJ2-6	once	.	TGTGCCAGCAGTCCCGCCGGAGTCCCCTCTGGGGCCAACGTCCTGACTTTC	CASSPAGVPSGANVLTF
TRBV7-2	TRBJ2-7	.	.	TGTGCCAGCAGCAAGGCGGGGGCCTCCGAGCAGTACTTC	CASSKAGASEQYF
TRBV19	TRBJ1-1	.	.	TGTGCCAGTAGTATGGAGGGCACTGAAGCTTTCTTT	CASSMEGTEAFF
TRBV30	TRBJ1-2	few	.	TGTGCCTGGAGTCTCCAGGGTACCACCCTTTGCTTC	CAWSLQGTTLCF
TRBV7-9	TRBJ2-7	.	TRBD1	TGTGCCAGCAGCTTAGGGGGACAGACCTACGAGCAGTACTTC	CASSLGGQTYEQYF
TRBV29-1	TRBJ2-5	.	TRBD1	TGCAGCGCCGACCGGGACAGCCAAGAGACCCAGTACTTC	CSADRDSQETQYF
TRBV2	TRBJ2-2	few	TRBD2	TGTGCCAGTCTCCCCCTCACTAGCGGTTCGACCGGGGAGCTGTTTTTT	CASLPLTSGSTGELFF
TRBV5-1	TRBJ2-1	.	.	TGCGCCAGCAGCCGATCTGACAGCTACTACAATGAGCAGTTCTTC	CASSRSDSYYNEQFF
TRBV11-2	TRBJ2-7	.	TRBD2	TGTGCCAGCAGCACGCGACTAGCGAGGGATTCCGAGCAGTACTTC	CASSTRLARDSEQYF
TRBV4-1	TRBJ2-4	.	.	TGCGCCAGCAGCCAAGGTACAGGAGCCAAAAACATTCAGTACTTC	CASSQGTGAKNIQYF
TRBV6-1	TRBJ2-7	few	.	TGTGCCAGCACCGTTGAGACCTACGAGCAGTACTTC	CASTVETYEQYF
TRBV11-2	TRBJ2-2	.	TRBD2	TGTGCCAGCAGCCCACCTAGCGGGAGCATCACCGGGGAGCTGTTTTTT	CASSPPSGSITGELFF
TRBV6-1	TRBJ2-1	.	.	TGTGCCAGCAGTGAAAGGGGGAGCAGTCGGGCGAACAATGAGCAGTTCTTC	CASSERGSSRANNEQFF
TRBV7-9	TRBJ2-1	.	.	TGTGCCATCTCGAAAAGAGAGGCCCGCAAGTTCTTC	CAISKREARKFF